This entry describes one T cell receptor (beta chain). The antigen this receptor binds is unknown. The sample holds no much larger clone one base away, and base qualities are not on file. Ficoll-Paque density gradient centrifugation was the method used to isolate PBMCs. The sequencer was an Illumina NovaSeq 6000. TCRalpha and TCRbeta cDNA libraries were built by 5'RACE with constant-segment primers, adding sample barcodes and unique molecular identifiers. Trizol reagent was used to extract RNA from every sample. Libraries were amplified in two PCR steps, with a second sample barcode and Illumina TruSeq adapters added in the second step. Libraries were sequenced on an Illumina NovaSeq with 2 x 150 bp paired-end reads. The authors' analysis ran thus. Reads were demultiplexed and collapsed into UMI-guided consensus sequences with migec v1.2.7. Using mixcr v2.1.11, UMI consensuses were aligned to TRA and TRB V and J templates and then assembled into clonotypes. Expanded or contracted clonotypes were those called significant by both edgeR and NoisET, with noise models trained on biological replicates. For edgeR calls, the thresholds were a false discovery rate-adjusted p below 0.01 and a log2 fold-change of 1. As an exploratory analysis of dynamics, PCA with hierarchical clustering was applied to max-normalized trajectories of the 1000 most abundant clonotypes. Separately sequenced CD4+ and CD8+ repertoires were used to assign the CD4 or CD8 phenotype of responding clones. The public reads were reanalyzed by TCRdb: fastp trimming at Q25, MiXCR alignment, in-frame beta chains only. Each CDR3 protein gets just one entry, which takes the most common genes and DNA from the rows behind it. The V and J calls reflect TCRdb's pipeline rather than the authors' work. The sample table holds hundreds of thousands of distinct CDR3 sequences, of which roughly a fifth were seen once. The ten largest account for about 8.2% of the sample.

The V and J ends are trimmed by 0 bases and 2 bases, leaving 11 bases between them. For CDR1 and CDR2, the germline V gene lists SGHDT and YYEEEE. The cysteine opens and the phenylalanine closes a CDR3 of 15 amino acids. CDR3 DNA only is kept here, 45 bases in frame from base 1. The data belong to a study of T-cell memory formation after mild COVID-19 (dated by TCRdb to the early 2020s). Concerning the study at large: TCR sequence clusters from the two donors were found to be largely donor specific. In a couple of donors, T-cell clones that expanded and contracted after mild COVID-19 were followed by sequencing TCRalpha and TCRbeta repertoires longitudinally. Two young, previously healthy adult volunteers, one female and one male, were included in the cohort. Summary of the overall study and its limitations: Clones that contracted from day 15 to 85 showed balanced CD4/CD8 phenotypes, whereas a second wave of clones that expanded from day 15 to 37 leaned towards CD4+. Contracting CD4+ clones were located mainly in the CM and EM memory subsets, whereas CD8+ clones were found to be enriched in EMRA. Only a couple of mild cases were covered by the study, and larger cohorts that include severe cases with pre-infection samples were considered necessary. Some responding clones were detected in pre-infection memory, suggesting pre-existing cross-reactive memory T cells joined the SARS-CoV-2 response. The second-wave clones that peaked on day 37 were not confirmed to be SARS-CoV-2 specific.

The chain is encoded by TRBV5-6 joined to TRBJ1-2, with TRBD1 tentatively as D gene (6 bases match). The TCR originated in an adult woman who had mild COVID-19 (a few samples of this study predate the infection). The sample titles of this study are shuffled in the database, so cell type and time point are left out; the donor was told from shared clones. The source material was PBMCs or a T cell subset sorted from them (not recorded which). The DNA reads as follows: TGTGCCAGCAGCTTGGCCTTGCAGGGGAACTATGGCTACACCTTC. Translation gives CASSLALQGNYGYTF.